This is a list of T cell receptor beta chains from one sample in a study of T cell responses to AZD1222 COVID-19 vaccine. The table came from immunoSEQ multiplex PCR; TCRdb's copy has only in-frame clones and leaves some out. There are some 110,000 clones in the sample; roughly 90% occur only once, and about 7.4% lies in the top ten. The sample was peripheral blood, taken 28 days after the second AZD1222 dose. These receptors were collected from an adult who received the AZD1222 COVID-19 vaccine. Each CDR3 is given without its conserved first and last residue.

>TRBJ2-1|TRBV3-1/TRBV3-2
ASQTASSYNEQF
>TRBJ1-1|TRBV18
ASSPLLGFTEAF
>TRBJ2-7|TRBV11-3
ASTRTPRGSYEQY
>TRBJ2-1|TRBV4-1
ASSQAGPAGGNEQF
>TRBJ1-5|TRBV15
ATSRVKTGIRAQH
>TRBJ1-3|TRBV5-1
ASSLGGRRSGNTIY
>TRBJ2-2|TRBV5-4
ASSRAGGPVGELF
>TRBJ2-3|TRBV4-2
ASSQDWRTGTDTQY
>TRBJ1-1|TRBV5-6
ASSLGQGAWTEAF
>TRBJ2-3|TRBV9
ASSWGGGSVTDTQY
>TRBJ2-2|TRBV6-5
ASSRQGTGELF
>TRBJ1-2|TRBV30
AWSVTGLGGYT
>TRBJ2-3|TRBV4-1
ASSKLGNRDTQY
>TRBJ2-1|TRBV24-1
ATSDFPSSSYNEQF
>TRBJ1-1|TRBV7-9
ASSRAEGGTEAF
>TRBJ2-3|TRBV2
ASSEALIAGGSTDTQY
>TRBJ1-1|TRBV4-1
ASSQDAEAF
>TRBJ1-4|TRBV19
ASSKQTGAANEKLF
>TRBJ2-1|TRBV6-2/TRBV6-3
ASSYSGQGHYNEQF
>TRBJ2-3|TRBV28
ASSFGSSGIDTQY
>TRBJ1-2|TRBV29-1
SVGVVYGYT
>TRBJ1-1|TRBV19
ASSIALQSEAF
>TRBJ2-2|TRBV9
ASSVESASVTGELF
>TRBJ1-5|TRBV19
ASSTKTGYNQPQH
>TRBJ1-3|TRBV28
ASSSPGAFSGNTIY
>TRBJ1-2|TRBV13
ASSLQGTRNYGYT
>TRBJ1-2|TRBV27
ASSSGQADDGYT
>TRBJ1-2|TRBV30
AWSRPGGIYGYT
>TRBJ1-6|TRBV2
ASRYRDRFNSPLH
>TRBJ1-4|TRBV15
ATSRHTSRRVGEKLF
>TRBJ2-5|TRBV5-4
ASSLLSSGVETQY
>TRBJ2-5|TRBV7-6
ASSLEQGREGETQY
>TRBJ1-2|TRBV2
ASSEVSDRINYGYT
>TRBJ2-5|TRBV12-3/TRBV12-4
ASSSDRRETQY
>TRBJ2-7|TRBV7-9
ASSLTQRTSGRFYEQY
>TRBJ1-1|TRBV12-3/TRBV12-4
ASSLAVHTEAF
>TRBJ2-7|TRBV6-5
ASTDSGTGWNEQY
>TRBJ2-7|TRBV11-3
ASSFQDGAYEQY
>TRBJ2-1|TRBV21-1
ASSPLQGCSYNEQF
>TRBJ1-1|TRBV23-1
ASSQSTTEAF
>TRBJ2-7|TRBV5-1
ASSFASGEGSYEQY
>TRBJ2-5|TRBV7-2
ASSLEGGRETQY
>TRBJ1-2|TRBV4-1
ASSPLGVVKYGYT
>TRBJ2-3|TRBV5-6
ASSSINEGPDTQY
>TRBJ2-7|TRBV7-8
ASSPRRDRVSEQY
>TRBJ2-1|TRBV27
ASSLLGGSSYNEQF
>TRBJ2-7|TRBV13
ASSLGAAPREQY
>TRBJ2-5|TRBV19
ASTPARSGGQETQY
>TRBJ2-1|TRBV9
ASSDETINNEQF
>TRBJ2-1|TRBV5-1
ASSSAGVPYNEQF
>TRBJ1-5|TRBV11-3
ASPVSGPDQPQH
>TRBJ1-1|TRBV7-3
ASSLGLGDTEAF
>TRBJ1-1|TRBV7-9
ASTGANTEAF
>TRBJ2-1|TRBV24-1
ATSEGGRAGFDEQF